One T cell receptor (beta chain) is described in this entry. The target antigen is unknown. The CDR3 has 12 amino acids. The germline V and J ends were trimmed by 6 bases and 15 bases, with 21 bases remaining between them. Germline loops: CDR1 SQVTM, CDR2 ANQGSEA. Sequencing was performed with immunoSEQ multiplex PCR; in TCRdb, only in-frame clones are kept and a portion is missing. This table holds about 100,000 clones, less than 95% found once. These data are taken from a study of siplizumab effects on memory and regulatory T cells. Study-wide points: Siplizumab produced a significant reduction in alloreactive sequences that were traceable to unstimulated CD4+ memory cells. Apparently more diverse than memory cells, naive T cells also seemed major alloresponse contributors. Proliferating siplizumab-cultured Tregs lacked confirmed suppressive function.

The chain links TRBV29-1 to TRBJ2-1, with D uncertain. The specimen was non-Treg CD4+ T cells sorted from blood. The receptor's source is a human donor in good health. CDR3 region: CSVVRAGPTLFF. DNA for the CDR3: TGCAGCGTGGTTAGGGCTGGACCAACCCTGTTCTTC.